This TCR beta chain was sequenced in a study of response to subunit inactivated influenza vaccine. Overall study results and limits: Each seasonal influenza vaccination recruits few new T cells, the authors suggested.

TCRdb re-called the RT-PCR reads with MiXCR, one entry per CDR3 protein. The table lists under 950,000 distinct CDR3 sequences, about 20% of them singletons. Germline CDR1 is DFQATT and CDR2 is SNEGSKA (reference sequence). CDR3 length: 13 amino acids. The V and J ends lost 6 bases and 9 bases, in that order; junction bases with no gene match: 11. In the case of this clonotype: The antigen is undetermined.

The gene calls are TRBV20-1 and TRBJ2-1; 7 bases agree with TRBD2. The specimen comprised PBMCs from blood, sampled 4 to 6 days after vaccination. The receptor's source is a man aged 50 or older who received an inactivated influenza vaccine. The CDR3 region is CSASPGPGGEQFF. CDR3 sequence (DNA): TGCAGTGCCAGTCCGGGACCGGGGGGTGAGCAGTTCTTC.